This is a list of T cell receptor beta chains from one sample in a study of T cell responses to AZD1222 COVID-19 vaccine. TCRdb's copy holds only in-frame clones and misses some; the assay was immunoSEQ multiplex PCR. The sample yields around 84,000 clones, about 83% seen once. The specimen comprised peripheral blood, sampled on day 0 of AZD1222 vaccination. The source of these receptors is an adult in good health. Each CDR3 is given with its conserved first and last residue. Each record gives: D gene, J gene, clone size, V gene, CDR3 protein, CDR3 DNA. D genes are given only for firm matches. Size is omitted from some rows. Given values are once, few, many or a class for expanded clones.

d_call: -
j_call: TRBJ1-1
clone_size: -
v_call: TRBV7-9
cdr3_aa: CASSLSGGRTEAFF
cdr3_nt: TGTGCCAGCAGCCTTAGTGGGGGGCGGACTGAAGCTTTCTTT

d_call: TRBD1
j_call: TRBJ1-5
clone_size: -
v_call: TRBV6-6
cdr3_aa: CASKGGSGQPQHF
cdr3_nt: TGTGCCAGCAAAGGGGGCTCTGGTCAGCCCCAGCATTTT

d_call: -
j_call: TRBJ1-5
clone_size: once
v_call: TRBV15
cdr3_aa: CATSTGQGNQPQHF
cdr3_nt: TGTGCCACCAGCACGGGACAAGGCAATCAGCCCCAGCATTTT

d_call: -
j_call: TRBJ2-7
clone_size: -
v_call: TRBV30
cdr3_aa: CAWRKGGEQYF
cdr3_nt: TGTGCCTGGAGAAAAGGGGGGGAGCAGTACTTC

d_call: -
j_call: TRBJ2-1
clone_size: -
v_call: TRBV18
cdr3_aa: CASSPGGGRDEQFF
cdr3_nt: TGTGCCAGCTCACCGGGGGGGGGCCGGGATGAGCAGTTCTTC

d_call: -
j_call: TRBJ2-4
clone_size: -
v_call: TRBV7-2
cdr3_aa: CASSLVAYLGFQYF
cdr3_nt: TGTGCCAGCAGCTTGGTAGCGTACTTAGGGTTTCAGTACTTC

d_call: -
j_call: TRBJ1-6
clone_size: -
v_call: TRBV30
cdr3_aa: CAWSSSYNSPLHF
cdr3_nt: TGTGCCTGGAGCAGCTCCTATAATTCACCCCTCCACTTT

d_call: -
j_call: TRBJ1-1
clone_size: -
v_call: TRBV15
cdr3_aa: CATSRDYRGNTEAFF
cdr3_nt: TGTGCCACCAGCAGAGATTACAGAGGGAACACTGAAGCTTTCTTT

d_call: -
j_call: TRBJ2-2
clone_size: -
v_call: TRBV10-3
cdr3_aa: CAISGVTPTHANTGELFF
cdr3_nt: TGTGCCATCAGTGGAGTGACACCTACCCACGCGAACACCGGGGAGCTGTTTTTT

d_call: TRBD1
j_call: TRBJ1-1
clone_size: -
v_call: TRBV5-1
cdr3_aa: CASSLAGGQNTEAFF
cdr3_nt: TGCGCCAGCAGCCTGGCAGGGGGCCAGAACACTGAAGCTTTCTTT

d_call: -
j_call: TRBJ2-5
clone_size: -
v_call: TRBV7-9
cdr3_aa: CASSFSSSPFGETQYF
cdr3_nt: TGTGCCAGCAGCTTTTCATCCTCTCCTTTCGGGGAGACCCAGTACTTC

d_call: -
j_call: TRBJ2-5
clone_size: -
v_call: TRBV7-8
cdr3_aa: CASSSRSLGETQYF
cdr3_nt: TGTGCCAGCAGCTCCCGGTCACTCGGGGAGACCCAGTACTTC

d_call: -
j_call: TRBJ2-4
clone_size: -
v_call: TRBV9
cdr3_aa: CASSVGTQGGIQYF
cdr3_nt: TGTGCCAGCAGCGTAGGGACCCAAGGGGGCATTCAGTACTTC

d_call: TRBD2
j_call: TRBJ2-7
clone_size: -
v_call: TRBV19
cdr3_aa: CASRTSGAHEQYF
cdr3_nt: TGTGCCAGTAGGACTAGCGGGGCGCACGAGCAGTACTTC

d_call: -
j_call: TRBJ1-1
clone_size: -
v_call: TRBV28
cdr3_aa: CASSLSDTEAFF
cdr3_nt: TGTGCCAGCAGTTTATCGGACACTGAAGCTTTCTTT

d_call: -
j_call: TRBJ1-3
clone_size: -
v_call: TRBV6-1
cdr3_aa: CASTTGNSGNTIYF
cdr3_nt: TGTGCCAGCACCACAGGGAACTCTGGAAACACCATATATTTT

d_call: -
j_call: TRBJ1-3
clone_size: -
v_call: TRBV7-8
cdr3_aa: CASSRNPGGGAGNTIYF
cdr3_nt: TGTGCCAGCAGCCGCAACCCGGGAGGTGGAGCTGGAAACACCATATATTTT